This T cell receptor (beta chain) was captured by sequencing in a study of shared clonotypes between healthy human individuals. CDR3 length equals 14 residues. Deletions cut 0 bases from V and 5 bases from J, with 11 bases between. Germline lookup yields CDR1 SGDLS and CDR2 YYNGEE. Several immunoSEQ plates held equal portions of the genomic DNA taken from each subset. Assay used: immunoSEQ multiplex PCR; TCRdb lists only in-frame clones, some missing. The sample lists approximately 2,000,000 clones, around 93% occurring once. Material: naive CD4+ T cells from PBMCs. As to subset: CD45RA+ positively selected. This rearrangement joins TRBV9 to TRBJ2-5, with D perhaps TRBD1 (6 bases). The receptor comes from a man aged 18-30 years in good health. Some clones in this sample may be carry-over from other donors' samples. The CDR3 spells CASSVVWQGETQYF. The CDR3 DNA reads TGTGCCAGCAGCGTAGTCTGGCAGGGGGAGACCCAGTACTTC.